This T cell receptor beta chain was documented in a study of blood T cell repertoires in COVID-19. The V end was cut by 3 bases, the J end by 6 bases, with 14 bases between. CDR3 size: 14 residues. Looked up from germline, CDR1 is MDHEN and CDR2 is SYDVKM. TCRdb keeps only in-frame clones here, not all; method: immunoSEQ multiplex PCR. This sample yields 200,000 to 250,000 clones, of which about 87% are seen a single time; just over 0.85% belongs to the top ten. This sequence originates from a man in his fifties or sixties who had been exposed to COVID-19. The chain links TRBV28 to TRBJ1-2; D may be TRBD1 (6 bases). The sequenced material came from PBMCs or T cells enriched from blood (not recorded which). The CDR3 loop is CASSFSDRKDGYTF. For the CDR3, the DNA is TGTGCCAGCAGTTTTAGCGACAGGAAGGATGGCTACACCTTC.